The clone carrying this TCR beta chain was detected a few times. Its antigen is unknown. This sample stems from a study of CD8 T cells in ankylosing spondylitis. Germline loops: CDR1 SNHLY, CDR2 FYNNEI. Trimming took 7 bases from V and 8 from J, leaving 5 bases between them. This CDR3 region has 9 residues. Study-level results: Within peripheral blood, clones linked to disease were CD8+ and relatively rare.

Library preparation for TCR beta used quantitative 5'-RACE with molecular barcodes. MiXCR, applied by TCRdb to the 5' RACE reads, yields one record per CDR3 protein. The sample contains some 300,000 distinct CDR3 sequences, 20% of which appear only once. The chain is built from TRBV2 and TRBJ1-2, with D uncertain. The TCR was taken from a female donor with ankylosing spondylitis or in good health (not recorded which). The sequenced sample was blood, either unsorted or a sorted T cell fraction (not recorded which). Written as DNA, the CDR3 is TGTGCCAGCACCGGGGGCTACACCTTC. Translated, it gives CASTGGYTF.